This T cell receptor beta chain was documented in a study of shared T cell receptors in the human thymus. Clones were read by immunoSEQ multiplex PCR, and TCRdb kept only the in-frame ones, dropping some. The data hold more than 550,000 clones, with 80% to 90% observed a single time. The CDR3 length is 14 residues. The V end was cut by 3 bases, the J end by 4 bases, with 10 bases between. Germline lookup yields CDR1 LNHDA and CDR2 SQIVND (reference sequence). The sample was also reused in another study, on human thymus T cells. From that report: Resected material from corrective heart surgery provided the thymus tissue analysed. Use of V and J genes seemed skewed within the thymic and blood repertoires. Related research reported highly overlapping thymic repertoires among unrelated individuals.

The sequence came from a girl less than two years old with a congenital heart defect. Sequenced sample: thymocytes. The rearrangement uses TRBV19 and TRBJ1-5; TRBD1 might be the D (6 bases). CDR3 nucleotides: TGTGCCAGTAGTATGCAACAGGGAAATCAGCCCCAGCATTTT. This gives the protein CASSMQQGNQPQHF.